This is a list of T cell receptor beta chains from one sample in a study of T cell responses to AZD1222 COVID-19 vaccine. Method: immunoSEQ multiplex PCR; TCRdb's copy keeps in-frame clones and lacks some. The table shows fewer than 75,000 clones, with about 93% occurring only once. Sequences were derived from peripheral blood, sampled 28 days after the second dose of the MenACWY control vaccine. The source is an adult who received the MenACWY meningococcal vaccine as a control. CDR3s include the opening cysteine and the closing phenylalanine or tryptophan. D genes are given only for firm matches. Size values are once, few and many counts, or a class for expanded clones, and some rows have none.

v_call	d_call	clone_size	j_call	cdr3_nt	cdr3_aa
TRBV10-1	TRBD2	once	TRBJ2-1	TGCGCCAGCACGAAGCGGGAGGGGTACAATGAGCAGTTCTTC	CASTKREGYNEQFF
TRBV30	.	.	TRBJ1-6	TGTGCCTGGAGCCCGGGACCTAGGCCCCTCCACTTT	CAWSPGPRPLHF
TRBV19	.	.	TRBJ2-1	TGTGCCAGTAGTCCCCCCTCACTAGCAGAGCAGTTCTTC	CASSPPSLAEQFF
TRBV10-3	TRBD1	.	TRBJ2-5	TGTGCCTCAGAGACAGGGGCGGATGAGACCCAGTACTTC	CASETGADETQYF
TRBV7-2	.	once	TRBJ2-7	TGTGCCAGCAGCCTTCGGACCGACAGCTCCTACGAGCAGTACTTC	CASSLRTDSSYEQYF
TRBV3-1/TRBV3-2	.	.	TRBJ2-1	TGTGCCAGCAGCCAAGACTGGGCCAACAATGAGCAGTTCTTC	CASSQDWANNEQFF
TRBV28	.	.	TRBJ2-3	TGTGCCAGCACCGAGGGACCAGATACGCAGTATTTT	CASTEGPDTQYF
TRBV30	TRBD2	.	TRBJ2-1	TGTGCCTGGAGCGACGGGGGGAGCTCCTACAATGAGCAGTTCTTC	CAWSDGGSSYNEQFF
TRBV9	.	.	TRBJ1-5	TGTGCCAGCAGCGTAGGGGGGGGGAATCAGCCCCAGCATTTT	CASSVGGGNQPQHF
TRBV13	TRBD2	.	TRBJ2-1	TGTGCCAGCAGCTTAGGTCTAAGCGGGAGAGGGAATGAGCAGTTCTTC	CASSLGLSGRGNEQFF
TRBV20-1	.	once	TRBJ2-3	TGCAGTGCTCGGGGAGATACGCAGTATTTT	CSARGDTQYF
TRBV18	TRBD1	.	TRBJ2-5	TGTGCCAGCTCACCATGGACAGGAGAAGAGACCCAGTACTTC	CASSPWTGEETQYF